The present entry profiles one T cell receptor (beta chain) with its context. Antigen specificity is unknown. Primers included in the PCR were 60 Vbeta and 13 Jbeta primers. Assay used: immunoSEQ multiplex PCR; TCRdb lists only in-frame clones, some missing. This table holds fewer than 150,000 clones, 82% found once. The data belong to a study of cytomegalovirus exposure and HLA in healthy donors. The wider study: A data release that came early held roughly 80 million unique TCRs from HLA-typed donors.

This CDR3 spans 16 amino acids. Germline V gene data show CDR1 as LNHDA and CDR2 as SQIVND (reference sequence). The J segment lost 0 bases and the V segment lost 5 bases, leaving 10 bases of the junction unmatched. Study-level points and caveats: Cytomegalovirus association was listed for around 180 TCR beta chains. Prior analysis indicated that the majority of TCR beta V segments exhibited productivity approximately 90% or approximately 30% of the time.

The specimen was PBMCs. The source is a male donor in good health and CMV-seronegative. The chain carries TRBV19 and TRBJ2-7; 7 bases fit TRBD1. The DNA for the CDR3 is TGTGCCAGTAGTGGCAACAGGGGCCGTCCCTCCTACGAGCAGTACTTC. Protein: CASSGNRGRPSYEQYF.